The present T cell receptor beta chain was sequenced within a study of CD8+ T cells in alopecia areata. In its sample, this clone was seen once. Sequencing relied on a cDNA template that was reverse transcribed from extracted RNA. TCRdb's table, derived via immunoSEQ multiplex PCR, lists solely in-frame clones and lacks some. The sample records roughly 100,000 clones, around 55% being singletons. Treatment: oral pan-JAK inhibitor, 5-10 mg twice daily. CDR3 length: 12 amino acids. Germline V gives CDR1 SQVTM, CDR2 ANQGSEA. Germline trimming cut 6 bases from V and 7 bases from J; bases unmatched to any gene: 8.

The chain links TRBV29-1 to TRBJ2-7, with 8 bases lining up with TRBD1. The sequences come from CD8+ T cells sorted from blood, collected at week 4, from a patient treated with tofacitinib. This clonotype originated in a human donor with alopecia areata. CDR3 sequence reads: CSVSGQGGEQYF. CDR3 nucleotides: TGCAGCGTATCAGGACAGGGCGGGGAGCAGTACTTC.